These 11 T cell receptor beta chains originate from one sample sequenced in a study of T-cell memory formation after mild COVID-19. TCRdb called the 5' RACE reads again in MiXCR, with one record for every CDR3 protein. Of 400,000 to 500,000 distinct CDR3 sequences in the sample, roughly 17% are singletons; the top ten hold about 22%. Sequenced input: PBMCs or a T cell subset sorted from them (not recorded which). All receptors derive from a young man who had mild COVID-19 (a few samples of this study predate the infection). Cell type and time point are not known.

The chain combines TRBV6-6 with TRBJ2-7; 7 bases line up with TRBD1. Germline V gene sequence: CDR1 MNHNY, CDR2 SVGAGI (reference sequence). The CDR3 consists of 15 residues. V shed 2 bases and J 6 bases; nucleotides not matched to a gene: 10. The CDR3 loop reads CASSYLSLGGAEQYF. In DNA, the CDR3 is TGTGCCAGCAGTTACCTCTCTTTAGGGGGCGCCGAGCAGTACTTC.

CDR3 in DNA: TGTGCCAGCAGTTTGCGGGAAAATAATTCACCCCTCCACTTT. It translates to CASSLRENNSPLHF. The chain combines TRBV12-3 or TRBV12-4 with TRBJ1-6; D remains ambiguous. Trimming cost V 3 bases and J 5 bases, with 8 bases left between them. The CDR3 covers 14 residues.

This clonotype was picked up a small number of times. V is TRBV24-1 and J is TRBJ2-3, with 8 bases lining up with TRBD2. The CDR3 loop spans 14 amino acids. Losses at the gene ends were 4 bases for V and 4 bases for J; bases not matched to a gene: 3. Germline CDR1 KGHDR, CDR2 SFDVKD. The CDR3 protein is CATSDGGASDTQYF. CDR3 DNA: TGTGCCACCAGTGACGGGGGGGCATCAGATACGCAGTATTTT.

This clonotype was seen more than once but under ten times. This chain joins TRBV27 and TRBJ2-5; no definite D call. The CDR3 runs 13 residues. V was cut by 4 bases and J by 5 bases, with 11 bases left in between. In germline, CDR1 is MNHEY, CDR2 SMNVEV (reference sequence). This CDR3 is CASSYRLEETQYF. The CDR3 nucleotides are TGTGCCAGCAGTTATAGGCTGGAGGAGACCCAGTACTTC.

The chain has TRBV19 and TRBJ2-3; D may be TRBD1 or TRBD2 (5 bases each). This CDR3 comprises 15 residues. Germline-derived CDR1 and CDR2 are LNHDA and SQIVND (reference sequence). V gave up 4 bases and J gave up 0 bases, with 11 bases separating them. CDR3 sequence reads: CASSSRDRSTDTQYF. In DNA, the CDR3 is TGTGCCAGTAGTAGCCGGGACCGGAGCACAGATACGCAGTATTTT. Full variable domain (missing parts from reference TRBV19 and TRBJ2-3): DGGITQSPKYLFRKEGQNVTLSCEQNLNHDAMYWYRQDPGQGLRLIYYSQIVNDFQKGDIAEGYSVSREKKESFPLTVTSAQKNPTAFYLCASSSRDRSTDTQYFGPGTRLTVL.

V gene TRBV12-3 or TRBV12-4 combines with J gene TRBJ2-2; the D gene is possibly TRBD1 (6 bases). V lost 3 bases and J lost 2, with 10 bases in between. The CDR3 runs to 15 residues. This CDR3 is CASSFRGINTGELFF. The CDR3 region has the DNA TGTGCCAGCAGTTTTAGGGGGATCAACACCGGGGAGCTGTTTTTT.

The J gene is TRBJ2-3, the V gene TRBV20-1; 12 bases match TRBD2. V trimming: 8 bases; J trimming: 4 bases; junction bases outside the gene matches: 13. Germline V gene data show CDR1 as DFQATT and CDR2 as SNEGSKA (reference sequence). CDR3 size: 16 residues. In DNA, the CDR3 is TGCAGTTCCATACTCCCGGGACTAGCGGGCGCAGATACGCAGTATTTT. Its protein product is CSSILPGLAGADTQYF.

CDR3 in amino acids: CASSAFMGKRTDTQYF. DNA for the CDR3: TGCGCCAGCAGTGCGTTCATGGGGAAACGTACAGATACGCAGTATTTT. The rearrangement uses TRBV10-1 and TRBJ2-3; no definite D call. The CDR3 consists of 16 residues. Trimming pared 4 bases from V and 3 bases from J, leaving 17 bases between. Germline CDR1 reads WNHNN; CDR2 reads SYGVQD (reference sequence).

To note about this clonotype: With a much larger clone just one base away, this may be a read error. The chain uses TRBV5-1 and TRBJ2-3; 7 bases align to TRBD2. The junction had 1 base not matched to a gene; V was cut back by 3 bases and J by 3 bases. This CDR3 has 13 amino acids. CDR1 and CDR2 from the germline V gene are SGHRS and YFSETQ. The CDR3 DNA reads TGCGCCAGCAGCTGGGAGGGGACAGATACGCAGTATTTT. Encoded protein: CASSWEGTDTQYF.

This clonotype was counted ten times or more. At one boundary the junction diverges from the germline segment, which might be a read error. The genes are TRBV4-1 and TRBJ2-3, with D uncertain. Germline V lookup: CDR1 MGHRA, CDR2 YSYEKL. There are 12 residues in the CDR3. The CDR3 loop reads CASSQVLDTQYF. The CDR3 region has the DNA TGTGCCAGCAGCCAAGTATTAGATACGCAGTATTTT.

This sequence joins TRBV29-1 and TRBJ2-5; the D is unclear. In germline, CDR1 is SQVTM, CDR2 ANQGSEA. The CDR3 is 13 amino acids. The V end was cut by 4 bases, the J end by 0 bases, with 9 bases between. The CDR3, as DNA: TGCAGCGTTGTTGGGGTACACCAAGAGACCCAGTACTTC. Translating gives CSVVGVHQETQYF.